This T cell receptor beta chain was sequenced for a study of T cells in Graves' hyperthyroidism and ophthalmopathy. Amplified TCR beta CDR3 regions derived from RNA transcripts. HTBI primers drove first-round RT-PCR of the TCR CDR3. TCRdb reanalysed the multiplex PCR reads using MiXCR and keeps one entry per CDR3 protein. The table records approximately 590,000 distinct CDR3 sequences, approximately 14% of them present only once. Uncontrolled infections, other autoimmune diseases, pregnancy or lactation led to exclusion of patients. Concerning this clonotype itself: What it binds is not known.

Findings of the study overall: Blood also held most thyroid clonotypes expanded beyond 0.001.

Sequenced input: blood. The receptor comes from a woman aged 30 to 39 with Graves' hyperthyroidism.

Here the CDR3 DNA reads TGTGCCAGCAGCTTAGGTGCCCAGCCCTCCTACAATGAGCAGTTCTTC. It translates to CASSLGAQPSYNEQFF. The chain carries TRBV7-2 and TRBJ2-1, with D hard to call. Trimming pared 1 base from V and 0 bases from J, leaving 10 bases between. Looked up from germline, CDR1 is SGHTA and CDR2 is FQGNSA. The CDR3 sequence is 16 residues long.